This T cell receptor (beta chain) is drawn from a study of CD4 T cells in relation to SARS-CoV-2 and coronaviruses. Study at large: After roughly ten days of antigen culture, PBMC TCR beta CDR3s were sequenced. Study-level results: Roughly 65% of donors had memory CD4+ clonotypes crossrecognizing SARS-CoV-2 and common cold coronavirus spike.

Turning to this clone: The antigen is unknown.

Profiling relied on immunoSEQ multiplex PCR, and the TCRdb table lists in-frame clones only, not all of them. The table has roughly 12,000 clones, more than 75% seen once. The CDR3 has 16 residues. Trimming cost V 0 bases and J 0 bases, with 9 bases left between them. CDR1 MNHEY and CDR2 SVGAGI come from the germline V gene. CD4+ T cells from unexposed donors were obtained before the COVID-19 pandemic (2011-2018). Isolation of CD4+ T cells took place after roughly nine days in culture. As cell numbers allowed, unexposed-donor CD4+ T cells faced SARS-CoV-2 S/N and four cold-coronavirus spikes. Cultures received half-medium IL-2 refreshes on days 3 and 7.

This clonotype originated in a human donor in good health. The rearrangement links TRBV6-5 to TRBJ1-3, with TRBD1 as a possible D gene (5 bases). Sequencing used CD4+ T cells from PBMCs, cultured in vitro. CDR3 loop: CASSYSGAASGNTIYF. The CDR3, as DNA: TGTGCCAGCAGTTACTCCGGGGCAGCCTCTGGAAACACCATATATTTT.